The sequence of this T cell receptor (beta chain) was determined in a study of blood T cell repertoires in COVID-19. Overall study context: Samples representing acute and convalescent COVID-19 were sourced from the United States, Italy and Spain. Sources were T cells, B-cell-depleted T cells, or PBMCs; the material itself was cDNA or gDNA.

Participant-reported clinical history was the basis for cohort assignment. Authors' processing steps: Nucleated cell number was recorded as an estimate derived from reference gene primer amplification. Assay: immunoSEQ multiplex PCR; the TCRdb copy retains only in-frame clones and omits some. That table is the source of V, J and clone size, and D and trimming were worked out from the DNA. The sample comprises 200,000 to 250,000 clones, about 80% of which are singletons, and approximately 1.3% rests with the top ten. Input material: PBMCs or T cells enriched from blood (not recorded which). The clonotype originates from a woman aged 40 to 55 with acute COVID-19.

The CDR3 coding sequence is TGTGCCAGCAGCCAAGCAGGGCCGGGACAAAGCAATCAGCCCCAGCATTTT. It yields the protein CASSQAGPGQSNQPQHF. This chain links TRBV3-1 (or the pseudogene TRBV3-2) with TRBJ1-5; D is possibly TRBD1 (6 bases). The CDR3 is 17 amino acids. Per the germline V gene, CDR1 is LGHDT and CDR2 is YNNKEL (reference sequence). The germline V and J ends were trimmed by 1 base and 1 base, with 14 bases remaining between them.